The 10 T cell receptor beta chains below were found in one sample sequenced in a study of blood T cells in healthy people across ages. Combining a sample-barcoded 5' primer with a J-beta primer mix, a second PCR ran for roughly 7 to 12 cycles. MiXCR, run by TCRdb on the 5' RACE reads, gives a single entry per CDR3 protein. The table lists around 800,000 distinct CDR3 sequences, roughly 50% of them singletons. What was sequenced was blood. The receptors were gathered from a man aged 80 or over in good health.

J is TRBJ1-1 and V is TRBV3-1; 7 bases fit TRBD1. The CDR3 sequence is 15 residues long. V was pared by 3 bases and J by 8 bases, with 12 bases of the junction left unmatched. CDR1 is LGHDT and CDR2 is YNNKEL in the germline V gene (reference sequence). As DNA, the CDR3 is TGTGCCAGCAGCCAGCCGGGGCAGGGGGAAGGGGAAGCTTTCTTT. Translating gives CASSQPGQGEGEAFF.

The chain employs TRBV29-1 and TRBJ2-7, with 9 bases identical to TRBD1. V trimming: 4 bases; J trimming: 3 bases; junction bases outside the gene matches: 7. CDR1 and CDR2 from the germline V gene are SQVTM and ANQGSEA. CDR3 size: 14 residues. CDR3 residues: CSVGLGQGLYEQYF. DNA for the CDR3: TGCAGCGTTGGTTTGGGACAGGGCCTCTACGAGCAGTACTTC.

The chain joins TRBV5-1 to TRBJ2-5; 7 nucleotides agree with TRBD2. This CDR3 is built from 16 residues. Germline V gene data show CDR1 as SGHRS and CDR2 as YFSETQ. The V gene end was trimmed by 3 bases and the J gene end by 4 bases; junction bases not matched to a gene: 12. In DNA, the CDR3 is TGCGCCAGCAGCTCGCTAGCGGCCCCTAATAGAGAGACCCAGTACTTC. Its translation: CASSSLAAPNRETQYF.

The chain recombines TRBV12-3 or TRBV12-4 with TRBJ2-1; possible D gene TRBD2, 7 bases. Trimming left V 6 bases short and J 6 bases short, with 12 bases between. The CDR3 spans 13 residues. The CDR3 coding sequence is TGTGCCAGCAGGGAGGGGGGGGCCAATGAGCAGTTCTTC. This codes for CASREGGANEQFF.

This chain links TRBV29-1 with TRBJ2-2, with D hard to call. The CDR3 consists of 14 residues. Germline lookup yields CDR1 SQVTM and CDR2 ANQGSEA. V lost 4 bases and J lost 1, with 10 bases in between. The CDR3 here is CSVGIDGNTGELFF. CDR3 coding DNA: TGCAGCGTTGGAATTGACGGGAACACCGGGGAGCTGTTTTTT.

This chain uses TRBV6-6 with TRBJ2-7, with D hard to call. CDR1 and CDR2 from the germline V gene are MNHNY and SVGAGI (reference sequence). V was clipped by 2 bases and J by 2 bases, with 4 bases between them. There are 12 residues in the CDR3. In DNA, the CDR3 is TGTGCCAGCAGTTACGGGACCTACGAGCAGTACTTC. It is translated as CASSYGTYEQYF.

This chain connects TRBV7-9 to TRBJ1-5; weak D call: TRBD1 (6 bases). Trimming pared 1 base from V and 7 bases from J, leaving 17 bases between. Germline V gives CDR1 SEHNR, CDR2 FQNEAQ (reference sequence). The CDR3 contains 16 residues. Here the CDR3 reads CASSLDRAGTLQPQHF. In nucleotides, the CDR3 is TGTGCCAGCAGCTTAGACAGGGCAGGGACGTTGCAGCCCCAGCATTTT.

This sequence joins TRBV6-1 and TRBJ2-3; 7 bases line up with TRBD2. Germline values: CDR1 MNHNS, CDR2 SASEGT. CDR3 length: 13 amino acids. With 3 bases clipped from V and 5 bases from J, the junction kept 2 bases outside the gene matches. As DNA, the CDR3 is TGTGCCAGCAGTGATGGGGGGGGAGATACGCAGTATTTT. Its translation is CASSDGGGDTQYF.

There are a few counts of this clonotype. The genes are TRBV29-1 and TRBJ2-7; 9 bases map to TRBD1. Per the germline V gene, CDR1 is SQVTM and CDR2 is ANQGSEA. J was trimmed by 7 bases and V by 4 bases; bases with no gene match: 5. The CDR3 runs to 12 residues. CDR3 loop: CSVGQGVIEQYF. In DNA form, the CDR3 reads TGCAGCGTTGGACAGGGGGTGATTGAGCAGTACTTC.

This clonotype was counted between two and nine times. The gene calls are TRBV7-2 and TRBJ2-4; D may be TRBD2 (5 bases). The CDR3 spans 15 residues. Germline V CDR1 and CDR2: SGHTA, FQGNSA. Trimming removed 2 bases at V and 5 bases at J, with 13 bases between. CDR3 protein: CASSLYLGLENIQYF. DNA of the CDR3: TGTGCCAGCAGCTTATACCTAGGACTCGAAAACATTCAGTACTTC.